Included here is one T cell receptor (beta chain) sequence, with context. Its antigen is as yet unknown. CDR3 size: 14 residues. With V trimmed by 8 bases and J by 6 bases, 11 bases remained unmatched. This sample was taken from a study of T-cell reconstitution after alpha-beta-depleted transplantation in children. Unique molecular identifiers tagged the TCRbeta library. TCRdb re-derived calls from the PCR reads in MiXCR, one entry per CDR3 protein. This table holds over 400,000 distinct CDR3 sequences, around two fifths found once. Whole-study results and caveats: Expanded graft clones, several hundred of them, were reportedly the source of alpha-beta T cells about two months after transplant. T-cell numbers and diversity, one year after transplant, stemmed largely from T cells that were newly produced.

The clonotype originates from a girl aged 2 to 10 with aplastic anemia, due to receive a stem cell transplant. This specimen consisted of PBMCs, obtained before TCRalphabeta/CD19-depleted stem cell transplant. The chain uses TRBV12-3 or TRBV12-4 and TRBJ1-2, with TRBD1 identical over 8 bases. This CDR3 reads CASVRTGLVNGYTF. CDR3 coding DNA: TGTGCCAGCGTTCGGACAGGGCTTGTAAATGGCTACACCTTC.